These 16 T cell receptor beta chains were all obtained from the same sample, sequenced in a study of T cell responses to AZD1222 COVID-19 vaccine. The method was immunoSEQ multiplex PCR; TCRdb's version includes in-frame clones alone and lacks a portion of them. This table has tens of thousands of clones, about 86% appearing once. The material sequenced was peripheral blood, taken on day 0 of AZD1222 vaccination. The receptor set was obtained from an adult in good health.

V usage is TRBV7-9 and J usage is TRBJ1-1; D possibly corresponds to TRBD1 (5 bases). Trimming removed 5 bases at V and 6 bases at J, with 7 bases between. Germline V gives CDR1 SEHNR, CDR2 FQNEAQ (reference sequence). The CDR3 has 11 residues. The DNA for the CDR3 is TGTGCCAGCAGCAAGACAGCTGAAGCTTTCTTT. This sequence encodes CASSKTAEAFF. The variable domain in full, completed from reference TRBV7-9 and TRBJ1-1, reads DTGVSQNPRHKITKRGQNVTFRCDPISEHNRLYWYRQTLGQGPEFLTYFQNEAQLEKSRLLSDRFSAERPKGSFSTLEIQRTEQGDSAMYLCASSKTAEAFFGQGTRLTVV.

This chain links TRBV9 with TRBJ1-5, with D hard to call. Germline loops: CDR1 SGDLS, CDR2 YYNGEE. The CDR3 spans 15 residues. Trimming removed 4 bases at V and 3 bases at J, with 14 bases between. The DNA for the CDR3 is TGTGCCAGCAGCCCTTTCGGCGGAGCCAATCAGCCCCAGCATTTT. This encodes CASSPFGGANQPQHF.

The chain employs TRBV7-9 and TRBJ1-2, with 11 bases aligning to TRBD1. CDR3 size: 15 residues. Germline assignment: CDR1 SEHNR and CDR2 FQNEAQ (reference sequence). After removal of 5 bases from V and 6 bases from J, the junction contained 8 bases not matched to a gene. The CDR3 here is CASSPPGQGANGYTF. CDR3 sequence (DNA): TGTGCCAGCAGCCCACCTGGACAGGGGGCAAATGGCTACACCTTC.

This clone has only a few counts. This chain joins TRBV2 and TRBJ2-7; TRBD1 aligns across 7 bases. The germline V gene encodes CDR1 SNHLY and CDR2 FYNNEI. The CDR3 has 11 amino acids. After removal of 7 bases from V and 6 bases from J, the junction contained 3 bases not matched to a gene. The CDR3 sequence is CASTTGSEQYF. The CDR3 DNA follows: TGTGCCAGCACGACAGGGAGCGAGCAGTACTTC.

This chain joins TRBV19 and TRBJ1-5; TRBD1 matches 7 bases. The CDR3 totals 18 residues. CDR1 LNHDA and CDR2 SQIVND come from the germline V gene (reference sequence). Germline trimming cut 3 bases from V and 0 bases from J; bases unmatched to any gene: 11. The CDR3 protein is CASSIRGQQAYSNQPQHF. The CDR3 DNA is TGTGCCAGTAGTATTAGGGGACAGCAAGCATATAGCAATCAGCCCCAGCATTTT.

This clone showed up just a few times. The chain has TRBV5-4 and TRBJ1-1; the D gene is possibly TRBD1 (6 bases). CDR3 size: 14 residues. V lost 0 bases and J lost 3, with 9 bases in between. Germline V gene sequence: CDR1 SGHNT, CDR2 YYREEE (reference sequence). The CDR3 nucleotides are TGTGCCAGCAGCTTGGATCAGGGGCACACTGAAGCTTTCTTT. It yields the protein CASSLDQGHTEAFF.

The rearrangement uses TRBV2 and TRBJ2-5; weak D call: TRBD2 (7 bases). In germline, CDR1 is SNHLY, CDR2 FYNNEI. Trimming left V 3 bases short and J 2 bases short, with 13 bases between. This CDR3 is 15 amino acids long. CDR3 coding DNA: TGTGCCAGCAGTGACTTGCGGGGGCAACAAGAGACCCAGTACTTC. Its translation is CASSDLRGQQETQYF.

This clone came up a few times. The chain links TRBV6-6 to TRBJ2-1; D perhaps matches TRBD1 (6 bases). The CDR3 length is 15 residues. Germline CDR1 reads MNHNY; CDR2 reads SVGAGI (reference sequence). Trimming shortened V by 1 base and J by 6 bases, and 13 bases separated the two germline ends. The CDR3 is CASSYFWDKSNEQFF. CDR3 nucleotides: TGTGCCAGCAGTTACTTTTGGGACAAAAGCAATGAGCAGTTCTTC.

V gene TRBV27 combines with J gene TRBJ2-7; D uncertain. CDR3 length: 11 amino acids. Trimming cost V 6 bases and J 2 bases, with 5 bases left between them. Germline assignment: CDR1 MNHEY and CDR2 SMNVEV (reference sequence). CDR3 amino acids: CASRTPYEQYF. The DNA of the CDR3 is TGTGCCAGCAGGACCCCCTACGAGCAGTACTTC.

DNA for the CDR3: TGTGCCAGCAGCTTAAGGCAGGGACTGCACTACGAGCAGTACTTC. Protein sequence: CASSLRQGLHYEQYF. The J gene is TRBJ2-7, the V gene TRBV7-8; maybe TRBD2 (6 bases). The germline V gene has CDR1 SGHVS and CDR2 FQNEAQ. The CDR3 spans 15 residues. V was trimmed by 2 bases and J by 3 bases, leaving 14 bases between them.

This sequence joins TRBV2 and TRBJ1-1; 7 bases match TRBD1. The trim removed 8 bases at V and 2 bases at J, leaving 8 bases unmatched. Germline V gene sequence: CDR1 SNHLY, CDR2 FYNNEI. The CDR3 contains 14 residues. The CDR3 bases are TGTGCCAGCCATCTGACAGGGATTAACACTGAAGCTTTCTTT. It yields the protein CASHLTGINTEAFF.

V gene TRBV23-1 combines with J gene TRBJ1-5; D may be TRBD1 (5 bases). TRBV23-1 is marked as an open reading frame, function uncertain. The CDR3 loop spans 15 amino acids. V lost 4 bases and J 7 bases, leaving 17 bases between the germline ends. CDR3 protein: CASSPPKNTGQPQHF. Written as DNA, the CDR3 is TGCGCCAGCAGTCCCCCGAAAAACACAGGACAGCCCCAGCATTTT.

The chain joins TRBV15 to TRBJ2-3; no firm D call. The CDR3 runs to 16 residues. Trimming removed 0 bases at V and 2 bases at J, with 12 bases between. Germline V gene sequence: CDR1 LNHNV, CDR2 YYDKDF (reference sequence). The CDR3 DNA follows: TGTGCCACCAGCAGAGACCGGGCAGGAACCACAGATACGCAGTATTTT. This codes for CATSRDRAGTTDTQYF.

V usage is TRBV9 and J usage is TRBJ2-1; the D gene is possibly TRBD2 (6 bases). Germline V gene data show CDR1 as SGDLS and CDR2 as YYNGEE. The CDR3 is made up of 15 amino acids. V lost 3 bases to trimming and J lost 10 bases, with 20 bases between them. CDR3 in DNA: TGTGCCAGCAGCGCCCGGGACTCATTATCCGGCGAGCAGTTCTTC. This translates into CASSARDSLSGEQFF.

This chain joins TRBV19 and TRBJ2-3; D is possibly TRBD1 or TRBD2 (6 bases each). The germline V and J ends were trimmed by 6 bases and 0 bases, with 13 bases remaining between them. CDR1 and CDR2 from the germline V gene are LNHDA and SQIVND (reference sequence). CDR3 length equals 15 residues. The CDR3 region is CASRTWGASTDTQYF. The CDR3 DNA is TGTGCCAGTAGAACCTGGGGGGCTAGCACAGATACGCAGTATTTT.

The chain uses TRBV7-9 and TRBJ2-6, with unresolved D. The CDR3 is made up of 15 amino acids. CDR1 and CDR2 (germline): SEHNR, FQNEAQ (reference sequence). Trimming took 1 base from V and 0 from J, leaving 4 bases between them. CDR3 nucleotide sequence: TGTGCCAGCAGCTTAGTGGGCTCTGGGGCCAACGTCCTGACTTTC. Amino acid sequence: CASSLVGSGANVLTF.